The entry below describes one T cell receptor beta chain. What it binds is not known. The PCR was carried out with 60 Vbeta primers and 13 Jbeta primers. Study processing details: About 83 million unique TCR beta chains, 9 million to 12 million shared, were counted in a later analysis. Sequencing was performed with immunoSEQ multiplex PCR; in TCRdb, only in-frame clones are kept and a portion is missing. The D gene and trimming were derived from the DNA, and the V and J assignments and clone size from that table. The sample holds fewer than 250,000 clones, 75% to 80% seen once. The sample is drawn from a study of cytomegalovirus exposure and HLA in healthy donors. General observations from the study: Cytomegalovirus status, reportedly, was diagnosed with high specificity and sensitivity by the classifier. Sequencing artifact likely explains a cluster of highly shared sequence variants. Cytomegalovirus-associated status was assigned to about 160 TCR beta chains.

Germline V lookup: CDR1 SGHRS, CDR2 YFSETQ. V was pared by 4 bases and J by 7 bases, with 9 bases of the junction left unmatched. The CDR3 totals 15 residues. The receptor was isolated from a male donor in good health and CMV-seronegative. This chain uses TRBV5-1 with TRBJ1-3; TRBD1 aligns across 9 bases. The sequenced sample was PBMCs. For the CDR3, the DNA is TGCGCCAGCAGCCCCCGGACAGGGGATGGGAACACCATATATTTT. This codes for CASSPRTGDGNTIYF.